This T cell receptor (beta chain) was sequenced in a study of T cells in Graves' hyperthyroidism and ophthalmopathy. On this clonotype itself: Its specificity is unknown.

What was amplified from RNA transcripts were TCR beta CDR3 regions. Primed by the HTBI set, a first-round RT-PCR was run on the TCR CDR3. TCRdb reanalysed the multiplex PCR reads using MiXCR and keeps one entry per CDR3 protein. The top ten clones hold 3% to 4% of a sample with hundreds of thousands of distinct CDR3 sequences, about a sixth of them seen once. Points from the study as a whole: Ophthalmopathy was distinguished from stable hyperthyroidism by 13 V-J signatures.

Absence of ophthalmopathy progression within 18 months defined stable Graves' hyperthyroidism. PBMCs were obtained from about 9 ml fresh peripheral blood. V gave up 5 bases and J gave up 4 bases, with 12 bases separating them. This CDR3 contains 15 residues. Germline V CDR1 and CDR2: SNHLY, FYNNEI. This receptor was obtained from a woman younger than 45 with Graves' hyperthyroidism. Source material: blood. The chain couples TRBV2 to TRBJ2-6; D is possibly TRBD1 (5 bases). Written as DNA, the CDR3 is TGTGCCAGCAGTCCCAGGGCTTTAGGGGCCAACGTCCTGACTTTC. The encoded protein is CASSPRALGANVLTF. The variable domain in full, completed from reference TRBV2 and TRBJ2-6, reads EPEVTQTPSHQVTQMGQEVILRCVPISNHLYFYWYRQILGQKVEFLVSFYNNEISEKSEIFDDQFSVERPDGSNFTLKIRSTKLEDSAMYFCASSPRALGANVLTFGAGSRLTVL.